Listed here are 23 T cell receptor beta chains from one sample, sequenced in a study of PD-1 blockade in mismatch repair-deficient tumors. Profiled with immunoSEQ multiplex PCR; TCRdb holds only in-frame clones, not every one. Of 80,000 to 100,000 clones in the sample, about 84% are singletons; the top ten hold roughly 2.5%. Material: peripheral blood, obtained 12 weeks after starting pembrolizumab. These receptors were collected from an adult with mismatch repair-deficient cancer.

This clone was seen a single time. The chain recombines TRBV7-8 with TRBJ1-5; D is unresolved. V lost 5 bases to trimming and J lost 2 bases, with 10 bases between them. The CDR3 sequence is 14 residues long. CDR1 and CDR2 (germline): SGHVS, FQNEAQ. The CDR3 sequence is CASSPASGNQPQHF. The CDR3 DNA sequence: TGTGCCAGCAGCCCTGCGAGCGGCAATCAGCCCCAGCATTTT.

This rearrangement joins TRBV6-5 to TRBJ1-2; no reliable D call. CDR1 is MNHEY and CDR2 is SVGAGI in the germline V gene. This CDR3 spans 14 amino acids. V shed 2 bases and J shed 4 bases, with 11 bases lying between them. CDR3 nucleotide sequence: TGTGCCAGCAGTTACACCGAGGCCACCTATGGCTACACCTTC. Residues: CASSYTEATYGYTF.

This rearrangement joins TRBV6-5 to TRBJ2-7, with D unresolved. Trimming left V 7 bases short and J 0 bases short, with 7 bases between. Germline CDR1 and CDR2: MNHEY and SVGAGI. The CDR3 contains 12 residues. For the CDR3, the DNA is TGTGCCAGCAAAGGAGCCTCCTACGAGCAGTACTTC. Protein: CASKGASYEQYF.

Only one count was recorded for this clone. The V and J genes are TRBV29-1 and TRBJ2-4, with D possibly being TRBD1 or TRBD2 (5 bases each). Per germline, CDR1 SQVTM and CDR2 ANQGSEA. V dropped 1 base and J dropped 2 bases, with 12 bases sitting between them. The CDR3 has 15 amino acids. The CDR3 DNA follows: TGCAGCGTTGAAGTGGGGGTTAGGCCCAAAAACATTCAGTACTTC. This sequence encodes CSVEVGVRPKNIQYF. The full variable domain, in which reference TRBV29-1 and TRBJ2-4 provide the parts outside the CDR3, is SAVISQKPSRDICQRGTSLTIQCQVDSQVTMMFWYRQQPGQSLTLIATANQGSEATYESGFVIDKFPISRPNLTFSTLTVSNMSPEDSSIYLCSVEVGVRPKNIQYFGAGTRLSVL.

This clone was recorded once. This chain connects TRBV18 to TRBJ2-1, with D possibly TRBD2 on 6 matching bases. The CDR3 totals 16 residues. Trimming stripped 6 bases from V and 1 base from J, with 16 bases between. Germline values: CDR1 KGHSH, CDR2 LQKENI. The CDR3 coding sequence is TGTGCCAGCTCCCCTATGGCCGGGAGTTCCTACAATGAGCAGTTCTTC. The encoded protein is CASSPMAGSSYNEQFF.

The chain links TRBV30 to TRBJ1-4; D perhaps matches TRBD1 (6 bases). From germline, CDR1 is GTSNPN and CDR2 SVGIG (reference sequence). This CDR3 has 15 residues. Deletions cut 4 bases from V and 5 bases from J, with 17 bases between. CDR3 nucleotide sequence: TGTGCCTGGACCGAGGGGGGGGCAGGAAATGAAAAACTGTTTTTT. Its protein is CAWTEGGAGNEKLFF.

V and J are TRBV11-2 and TRBJ2-1; 11 nucleotides agree with TRBD2. CDR1 is SGHAT, CDR2 FQNNGV, per germline. Trimming removed 3 bases from V and 3 bases from J; junction bases left unmatched: 7. The CDR3 extends over 17 amino acids. The CDR3 here is CASSLVTSGDIYNEQFF. The CDR3 nucleotides are TGTGCCAGCAGCTTGGTGACTAGCGGGGATATCTACAATGAGCAGTTCTTC.

The table lists this clone with a count of one. One end of the junction is discordant with germline, which a read error may explain. The rearrangement links TRBV7-7 to TRBJ2-5, with D maybe TRBD2 (6 bases). From germline, CDR1 is SSHAT and CDR2 FNYEAQ (reference sequence). The CDR3 contains 13 residues. The CDR3 nucleotides read TGTGCTAGCAGCACGGGAGTCGGGGAGACCCAGTACTTC. This gives the protein CASSTGVGETQYF.

V and J are TRBV9 and TRBJ2-4; tentatively, D is TRBD2 (6 bases). Germline V CDR1 and CDR2: SGDLS, YYNGEE. The CDR3 runs to 17 residues. Trimming cost V 0 bases and J 0 bases, with 13 bases left between them. The CDR3 DNA reads TGTGCCAGCAGCGTAGATGCAGCGGGTCTAGCCAAAAACATTCAGTACTTC. It translates to CASSVDAAGLAKNIQYF. Looking up the rest from reference TRBV9 and TRBJ2-4 gives the full variable domain: DSGVTQTPKHLITATGQRVTLRCSPRSGDLSVYWYQQSLDQGLQFLIQYYNGEERAKGNILERFSAQQFPDLHSELNLSSLELGDSALYFCASSVDAAGLAKNIQYFGAGTRLSVL.

The chain joins TRBV19 to TRBJ1-1; D is unresolved. This CDR3 is 17 amino acids long. From germline, CDR1 is LNHDA and CDR2 SQIVND (reference sequence). Trimming shortened V by 0 bases and J by 6 bases, and 20 bases separated the two germline ends. Here the CDR3 reads CASSIDSRIWLTAEAFF. The DNA of the CDR3 is TGTGCCAGTAGTATAGATAGTCGGATTTGGCTCACGGCTGAAGCTTTCTTT. The complete variable domain, with remaining parts taken from reference TRBV19 and TRBJ1-1, reads DGGITQSPKYLFRKEGQNVTLSCEQNLNHDAMYWYRQDPGQGLRLIYYSQIVNDFQKGDIAEGYSVSREKKESFPLTVTSAQKNPTAFYLCASSIDSRIWLTAEAFFGQGTRLTVV.

The chain links TRBV11-2 to TRBJ2-1, with D hard to call. The CDR3 totals 12 residues. CDR1 is SGHAT, CDR2 FQNNGV, per germline. Trimming left V 1 base short and J 7 bases short, with 5 bases between. CDR3 in DNA: TGTGCCAGCAGCTTAGTCCGGAATGAGCAGTTCTTC. Amino acids: CASSLVRNEQFF.

The chain recombines TRBV5-4 with TRBJ2-5, with D perhaps TRBD1 (6 bases). The V and J ends lost 3 bases and 5 bases respectively, with 17 bases between them. This CDR3 has 15 residues. In germline, CDR1 is SGHNT, CDR2 YYREEE (reference sequence). CDR3 bases: TGTGCCAGCAGCTCGGAAGGGGGAATGTGGGAGACCCAGTACTTC. Protein sequence: CASSSEGGMWETQYF.

The chain is built from TRBV5-4 and TRBJ1-1; D may be TRBD1 (6 bases). There are 14 residues in the CDR3. Germline V lookup: CDR1 SGHNT, CDR2 YYREEE (reference sequence). Trimming took off 0 bases at V and 5 bases at J, with 11 bases between the two ends. CDR3 sequence: CASSLVQGRTEAFF. For the CDR3, the DNA is TGTGCCAGCAGCTTGGTGCAGGGGAGGACTGAAGCTTTCTTT.

The rearrangement joins TRBV2 to TRBJ1-5; the match to TRBD1 covers 10 bases. The J segment lost 9 bases and the V segment lost 6 bases, leaving 5 bases of the junction unmatched. The germline V gene has CDR1 SNHLY and CDR2 FYNNEI. The CDR3 has 13 amino acids. DNA for the CDR3: TGTGCCAGCAGCGGGACAGGGGTTCGGCCCCAGCATTTT. Translation gives CASSGTGVRPQHF.

The V gene is TRBV5-4, the J gene TRBJ1-2, with TRBD1 matching 7 bases. Germline values: CDR1 SGHNT, CDR2 YYREEE (reference sequence). The CDR3 sequence is 15 residues long. After removal of 0 bases from V and 8 bases from J, the junction contained 10 bases not matched to a gene. Here the CDR3 DNA reads TGTGCCAGCAGCTTGGAAGGGACAGCCGCGCAAGGCTACACCTTC. Translation: CASSLEGTAAQGYTF.

Only a few counts were recorded for this clone. In nucleotides, the CDR3 is TGTGCCAGCAATGGAGCGGACGATTCCTACGAGCAGTACTTC. Translated, it gives CASNGADDSYEQYF. J is TRBJ2-7 and V is TRBV28, with D maybe TRBD2 (5 bases). The V end lost 7 bases, the J end lost 1 base, and 14 bases lay between the germline ends. CDR1 and CDR2 from the germline V gene are MDHEN and SYDVKM. The CDR3 length is 14 residues.

This clone was counted once. This rearrangement joins TRBV11-3 to TRBJ2-5; 8 nucleotides match TRBD2. Germline V CDR1 and CDR2: SGHNT, YENEEA. The CDR3 extends over 13 amino acids. V dropped 3 bases and J dropped 5; count of bases not matched to a gene: 2. The CDR3 DNA sequence: TGTGCCAGCAGCTTTACGGGGGGGGAGACCCAGTACTTC. It is translated as CASSFTGGETQYF.

The chain has TRBV5-1 and TRBJ1-2, with 7 nucleotides matching TRBD1. This CDR3 is built from 13 residues. The V gene's germline CDR1 is SGHRS and CDR2 YFSETQ. With 5 bases clipped from V and 4 bases from J, the junction kept 5 bases outside the gene matches. The CDR3 coding sequence is TGCGCCAGCAGTCAGGACAGGACCTATGGCTACACCTTC. Translation: CASSQDRTYGYTF.

V usage is TRBV30 and J usage is TRBJ2-1, with 8 bases aligning to TRBD2. The CDR3 loop spans 13 amino acids. Trimming cost V 4 bases and J 4 bases; bases outside gene matches: 3. Germline assignment: CDR1 GTSNPN and CDR2 SVGIG (reference sequence). DNA for the CDR3: TGTGCCTGGACTAGCGGGTTTTACAATGAGCAGTTCTTC. Protein: CAWTSGFYNEQFF.

A few counts support this clone. The chain employs TRBV6-6 and TRBJ2-7; D remains ambiguous. V gave up 2 bases and J gave up 0 bases, with 11 bases separating them. The CDR3 covers 15 residues. Germline CDR1 is MNHNY and CDR2 is SVGAGI (reference sequence). The CDR3 DNA reads TGTGCCAGCAGTTACGGCAACCCTTCCTCCTACGAGCAGTACTTC. Its protein product is CASSYGNPSSYEQYF.

This chain connects TRBV21-1 to TRBJ2-7; the table names TRBD1, a call not compared with the DNA. TRBV21-1 is a documented pseudogene. This CDR3 contains 15 residues. CDR3 DNA: TGTGCCAGCAGGCCGACAGGCGAAAGCTCCTACGAGCAGTACTTC. This translates into CASRPTGESSYEQYF.

In nucleotides, the CDR3 is TGCGCCAGCAGATCTGACAGGGGGCTTGGAAACACCATATATTTT. This translates into CASRSDRGLGNTIYF. This rearrangement joins TRBV5-1 to TRBJ1-3; TRBD1 matches 10 bases. Germline CDR1 is SGHRS and CDR2 is YFSETQ. V shed 5 bases and J 3 bases; nucleotides not matched to a gene: 5. This CDR3 spans 15 amino acids.

V and J are TRBV5-4 and TRBJ2-3; D is unclear. Germline values: CDR1 SGHNT, CDR2 YYREEE (reference sequence). Trimming took 1 base from V and 5 from J, leaving 11 bases between them. CDR3 length: 14 residues. The CDR3, as DNA: TGTGCCAGCAGCTTGCGGCAGCGCGGAGATACGCAGTATTTT. It yields the protein CASSLRQRGDTQYF.